The 3 T cell receptor beta chains presented below share a single source sample, sequenced in a study of CD8 T cells in Susac syndrome. RNA was extracted with the RNeasy kit, and a quantity of roughly 0.5 to 1 ug was reverse transcribed using random hexamers. TCRdb itself ran the immunoSEQ multiplex PCR reads through MiXCR, one entry per CDR3 protein. The sample includes under 150,000 distinct CDR3 sequences, more than 75% of them seen just once. The material sequenced was CD8+ T cells from PBMCs. These receptors were obtained from a human donor with multiple sclerosis.

The rearrangement uses TRBV13 and TRBJ2-5; perhaps D is TRBD1 or TRBD2 (5 bases each). Germline V CDR1 and CDR2: PRHDT, FYEKMQ (reference sequence). Trimming shortened V by 4 bases and J by 2 bases, and 17 bases separated the two germline ends. The CDR3 contains 16 residues. The CDR3 protein is CASSYSDVGEQETQYF. Here the CDR3 DNA reads TGTGCCAGCAGCTACTCTGACGTGGGGGAGCAAGAGACCCAGTACTTC.

This chain links TRBV27 with TRBJ1-5, with a weak D call TRBD1 (6 bases). The V and J ends lost 5 bases and 7 bases respectively, with 15 bases between them. CDR1 and CDR2 (germline): MNHEY, SMNVEV (reference sequence). The CDR3 loop spans 14 amino acids. The CDR3 region is CASSPSTGGQPQHF. The CDR3 DNA reads as TGTGCCAGCAGTCCCTCGACAGGCGGCCAGCCCCAGCATTTT.

The V and J genes are TRBV27 and TRBJ2-7; no clear D gene. The CDR3 is 12 residues long. The V and J ends lost 5 bases and 1 base respectively, with 6 bases between them. Germline assignment: CDR1 MNHEY and CDR2 SMNVEV (reference sequence). As DNA, the CDR3 is TGTGCCAGCAGTCAGAATTCCTACGAGCAGTACTTC. It yields the protein CASSQNSYEQYF.